The T cell receptor (beta chain) described here comes from a study of OX40 agonist ivuxolimab in advanced cancers. This table comes from immunoSEQ multiplex PCR, and its TCRdb copy is limited to in-frame clones, with some not included. This sample has 59,000 or so clones; approximately 82% occur once, and the top ten carry less than 4.5%. Material: CD4+ or CD8+ T cells sorted from blood, obtained in a trial of the OX40 agonist ivuxolimab. This sequence originates from an adult with an advanced solid tumor such as melanoma, head and neck, liver or kidney cancer.

CDR3 sequence: CASSPGTPPETQYF. The CDR3 DNA reads TGTGCCAGCAGCCCCGGGACGCCGCCAGAGACCCAGTACTTC. The chain recombines TRBV7-6 with TRBJ2-5; the D gene could be TRBD1 or TRBD2 (5 bases each). The length of the CDR3 is 14 residues. Germline V CDR1 and CDR2: SGHVS, FNYEAQ. V was pared by 5 bases and J by 4 bases, with 14 bases between.